The clone carrying this T cell receptor (beta chain) was picked up a small number of times. This entry is derived from a study of beta chain features in type 1 diabetes. Background on the study: Cells sorted and examined across all samples totaled roughly 98 million.

Germline CDR1 reads SQVTM; CDR2 reads ANQGSEA. CDR3 length: 15 residues. V lost 1 base and J lost 3; bases outside the gene matches: 5. Expressed TCRB transcripts were sequenced because the entire RNA isolate underwent reverse transcription. The data were produced by immunoSEQ multiplex PCR, yet TCRdb's version contains in-frame clones alone and is incomplete. The data show a few hundred thousand clones, less than 15% seen once. The genes are TRBV29-1 and TRBJ2-1; 8 nucleotides match TRBD1. The source is a woman aged 18-35 years in good health. The sequenced sample consisted of naive CD4+ T cells from blood. CDR3 loop: CSVEGQGQNYNEQFF. The CDR3 DNA reads TGCAGCGTTGAAGGACAGGGGCAGAACTACAATGAGCAGTTCTTC.